What follows are 3 T cell receptor beta chains derived from one specimen sequenced in a study of early T cells in non-severe SARS-CoV-2 infection. Using its own MiXCR run on the 5' RACE reads, TCRdb lists one record per CDR3 protein. The table includes roughly 80,000 distinct CDR3 sequences, around 5.6% detected once. Sequencing was performed on whole blood. Every receptor here comes from an adult who was a healthcare worker with PCR-confirmed SARS-CoV-2 infection or an uninfected control (not recorded which).

In the case of this clonotype: Given a much more abundant clone one base away, this may be a read error. The gene calls are TRBV5-1 and TRBJ2-7, with D maybe TRBD2 (5 bases). The V and J ends lost 2 bases and 5 bases respectively, with 14 bases between them. The germline V gene has CDR1 SGHRS and CDR2 YFSETQ. This CDR3 is built from 14 residues. The CDR3 DNA sequence: TGCGCCAGCAGCTTCTCGGGAACAGACAACGAGCAGTACTTC. This gives the protein CASSFSGTDNEQYF.

V and J are TRBV4-1 and TRBJ2-5; 8 bases are a match to TRBD2. Germline lookup yields CDR1 MGHRA and CDR2 YSYEKL. The CDR3 runs to 16 residues. V was pared by 1 base and J by 1 base, with 5 bases of the junction left unmatched. The CDR3 region is CASSQVPSGLQETQYF. DNA of the CDR3: TGCGCCAGCAGCCAAGTCCCTAGCGGGCTCCAAGAGACCCAGTACTTC.

Many counts were recorded for this clonotype. The chain recombines TRBV20-1 with TRBJ2-5; 12 nucleotides agree with TRBD2. In germline, CDR1 is DFQATT, CDR2 SNEGSKA (reference sequence). The length of the CDR3 is 12 residues. V shed 6 bases, J shed 9 bases, and the junction held 5 bases outside the gene matches. The CDR3 sequence is CSAKGLAGSQYF. DNA for the CDR3: TGCAGTGCGAAAGGACTAGCGGGGTCCCAGTACTTC.